This T cell receptor beta chain was recorded in a study of shared clonotypes between healthy human individuals. The donors were all Caucasian adults (living in Nashville, Tennessee). On this clone: Its antigen is currently unknown.

The CDR3 extends over 14 amino acids. Trimming left V 10 bases short and J 4 bases short, with 16 bases between. Germline V gives CDR1 MDHEN, CDR2 SYDVKM. The deep-level immunoSEQ assay was used. Only in-frame clones appear in the TCRdb table, and some are missing; sequencing was by immunoSEQ multiplex PCR. The sample lists some 2 million clones, around 95% occurring once. The study's findings and limits: Naive subsets generally exceeded memory subsets in estimated richness.

The sequencing sample was made of naive CD4+ T cells sorted from blood. Subset defined: CD45RA+ positively selected. The clonotype originates from a man younger than 35 in good health. The chain employs TRBV28 and TRBJ2-2; D not resolved. Here the CDR3 DNA reads TGTGCCACCCTTCGACCCCTGGGCACCGGGGAGCTGTTTTTT. Protein: CATLRPLGTGELFF.